A selection of T cell receptor beta chains follows, all from one sample in a study of vaccination and CD4 T cells after COVID-19. The antigens these receptors bind are not known. MiXCR was run by TCRdb on the PCR reads, yielding one entry per CDR3 protein. The sample contains nearly 15,000 distinct CDR3 sequences, roughly 50% of which appear only once. Sequencing was performed on CD4+ T cells from blood, cultured in vitro. The receptors shown here come from a human donor who had recovered from COVID-19. Both conserved end residues are part of each CDR3. Fields, in order: J gene, V gene, clone size, D gene, CDR3 DNA, CDR3 protein. The D gene is left open where the match is weak. Size values are once, few and many counts, or a class for expanded clones, and some rows have none.

j_call: TRBJ1-3
v_call: TRBV28
clone_size: NA
d_call: NA
cdr3_nt: TGTGCCAGCAGCCCCTTACAGGGAAGCTCTGGAAACACCATATATTTT
cdr3_aa: CASSPLQGSSGNTIYF

j_call: TRBJ2-3
v_call: TRBV6-1
clone_size: NA
d_call: TRBD2
cdr3_nt: TGTGCCAGCAGTGAACTAGCGGGAGGGCCAGATACGCAGTATTTT
cdr3_aa: CASSELAGGPDTQYF

j_call: TRBJ2-3
v_call: TRBV20-1
clone_size: few
d_call: NA
cdr3_nt: TGCAGTGCTAGAGATCCCGGAGGGGATAGCACAGATACGCAGTATTTT
cdr3_aa: CSARDPGGDSTDTQYF

j_call: TRBJ2-7
v_call: TRBV29-1
clone_size: NA
d_call: TRBD1
cdr3_nt: TGCAGCGTGGCCGCGGAAGGGGGCTCGAAGAACGAGCAGTACTTC
cdr3_aa: CSVAAEGGSKNEQYF

j_call: TRBJ2-7
v_call: TRBV7-2
clone_size: NA
d_call: NA
cdr3_nt: TGTGCCAGCAGCTTACGGGGGTACGAGCAGTACTTC
cdr3_aa: CASSLRGYEQYF

j_call: TRBJ2-5
v_call: TRBV7-2
clone_size: few
d_call: NA
cdr3_nt: TGTGCCAGCAGCGTCGCGTTATGGCGGAGGGAGCAAGAGACCCAGTACTTC
cdr3_aa: CASSVALWRREQETQYF

j_call: TRBJ2-4
v_call: TRBV27
clone_size: NA
d_call: TRBD1
cdr3_nt: TGTGCCAGCAGGGACAGGGTAGCCAAAAACATTCAGTACTTC
cdr3_aa: CASRDRVAKNIQYF

j_call: TRBJ2-2
v_call: TRBV23-1
clone_size: once
d_call: NA
cdr3_nt: TGCGCCAGCAGTCAAGGATGGTGGGGTAACACCGGGGAGCTGTTTTTT
cdr3_aa: CASSQGWWGNTGELFF

j_call: TRBJ1-6
v_call: TRBV11-2
clone_size: NA
d_call: NA
cdr3_nt: TGTGCCAGCAGCCCAAGTACGGGGCCCTATAATTCACCCCCCCACTTT
cdr3_aa: CASSPSTGPYNSPPHF

j_call: TRBJ2-2
v_call: TRBV6-1
clone_size: NA
d_call: NA
cdr3_nt: TGTGCCAGCAGTGGAGGGAGAATGAGGACCGGGGAGCTGTTTTTT
cdr3_aa: CASSGGRMRTGELFF

j_call: TRBJ1-5
v_call: TRBV2
clone_size: NA
d_call: NA
cdr3_nt: TGTGCCAGCAGTGAAGTTCCGGCGGAGGGGCCCCAGCATTTT
cdr3_aa: CASSEVPAEGPQHF

j_call: TRBJ1-1
v_call: TRBV20-1
clone_size: NA
d_call: NA
cdr3_nt: TGCAGTGCTAGCCCCGTGCAGGGCGTGAACACTGAAGCTTTCTTT
cdr3_aa: CSASPVQGVNTEAFF

j_call: TRBJ1-1
v_call: TRBV28
clone_size: NA
d_call: NA
cdr3_nt: TGTGCCAGCCGCAGACAGCTTACAGTCACTGAAGCTTTCTTT
cdr3_aa: CASRRQLTVTEAFF

j_call: TRBJ1-5
v_call: TRBV5-8
clone_size: NA
d_call: NA
cdr3_nt: TGTGCCAGTACTACCGGGGGAAAGGGCAATCAGCCCCAGCATTTT
cdr3_aa: CASTTGGKGNQPQHF

j_call: TRBJ1-6
v_call: TRBV3-1
clone_size: NA
d_call: TRBD1
cdr3_nt: TGTGCCAGCAGCTTCGGACAGGGGCCGTATAATTCACCCCTCCACTTT
cdr3_aa: CASSFGQGPYNSPLHF

j_call: TRBJ2-6
v_call: TRBV20-1
clone_size: NA
d_call: TRBD2
cdr3_nt: TGCAGTGCTGGGAGGGTGGCTAGCGGTTCGTTCCGTTCTGGGGCCAACGTCCTGACTTTC
cdr3_aa: CSAGRVASGSFRSGANVLTF

j_call: TRBJ1-1
v_call: TRBV6-5
clone_size: NA
d_call: TRBD1
cdr3_nt: TGTGCCAGCAGTTACTTTGGACAGGGGAACACTGAAGCTTTCTTT
cdr3_aa: CASSYFGQGNTEAFF

j_call: TRBJ2-7
v_call: TRBV27
clone_size: few
d_call: NA
cdr3_nt: TGTGCCAGCAGTACACGTACACACTCCTACGAGCAGTACTTC
cdr3_aa: CASSTRTHSYEQYF

j_call: TRBJ2-7
v_call: TRBV5-1
clone_size: medium-sized
d_call: TRBD1
cdr3_nt: TGCGCCAGCAGCTTTGGACAGGTTGGCCACGAGCAGTACTTC
cdr3_aa: CASSFGQVGHEQYF

j_call: TRBJ2-2
v_call: TRBV28
clone_size: NA
d_call: TRBD1
cdr3_nt: TGTGCCATCAAGGCAGGGGGCGCGGGCACCGGGGAGCTGTTTTTT
cdr3_aa: CAIKAGGAGTGELFF

j_call: TRBJ1-6
v_call: TRBV27
clone_size: NA
d_call: NA
cdr3_nt: TGTGCCAGCAGCTTGGGTTGGGGAAGCTCCTATAATTCACCCCTCCACTTT
cdr3_aa: CASSLGWGSSYNSPLHF

j_call: TRBJ1-6
v_call: TRBV6-1
clone_size: NA
d_call: NA
cdr3_nt: TGTGCCAGCAGTGAAACGGGGGCAGGGTCACCCCTCCACTTT
cdr3_aa: CASSETGAGSPLHF

j_call: TRBJ2-7
v_call: TRBV28
clone_size: NA
d_call: NA
cdr3_nt: TGTGCCAGCAGTCAGACAGGCGGTCTATTGCAGCAGTACTTC
cdr3_aa: CASSQTGGLLQQYF

j_call: TRBJ1-1
v_call: TRBV6-1
clone_size: NA
d_call: NA
cdr3_nt: TGTGCCAGCAGCAAACTAGAGAACACTGAAGCTTTCTTT
cdr3_aa: CASSKLENTEAFF

j_call: TRBJ2-3
v_call: TRBV15
clone_size: NA
d_call: NA
cdr3_nt: TGTGCCACCAGCAGATCAATGAGTGGTCCCCGCACAGATACGCAGTATTTT
cdr3_aa: CATSRSMSGPRTDTQYF

j_call: TRBJ2-7
v_call: TRBV24-1
clone_size: NA
d_call: NA
cdr3_nt: TGTGCCACCAGTGACGAGCCAGGGGGACTCTACGAGCAGTACTTC
cdr3_aa: CATSDEPGGLYEQYF

j_call: TRBJ2-7
v_call: TRBV27
clone_size: NA
d_call: TRBD1
cdr3_nt: TGTGCCAGCAGTTTTCAAGGCGGACAGGGTCTGTACGAGCAGTACTTC
cdr3_aa: CASSFQGGQGLYEQYF

j_call: TRBJ2-3
v_call: TRBV24-1
clone_size: few
d_call: NA
cdr3_nt: TGTGCCACCAGTGTCGGGGGAGGCCCCAAGGGAGATACGCAGTATTTT
cdr3_aa: CATSVGGGPKGDTQYF

j_call: TRBJ1-5
v_call: TRBV28
clone_size: NA
d_call: TRBD1
cdr3_nt: TGTGCCAGCAGGCGTGGACGACAGGGGAGCAATCAGCCCCAGCATTTT
cdr3_aa: CASRRGRQGSNQPQHF